These 14 T cell receptor beta chains were all obtained from the same sample, sequenced in a study of blood T cell repertoires in COVID-19. Profiling relied on immunoSEQ multiplex PCR, and the TCRdb table lists in-frame clones only, not all of them. The table shows roughly 670,000 clones, with just under 90% occurring only once. The sequenced sample was peripheral blood. The origin of the receptors is a woman aged 18-29 years with acute or convalescent COVID-19.

The chain couples TRBV3-1 (or the pseudogene TRBV3-2) to TRBJ2-1, with a tentative D call TRBD2 (5 bases). Per the germline V gene, CDR1 is LGHDT and CDR2 is YNNKEL (reference sequence). CDR3 size: 18 residues. Trimming removed 0 bases at V and 5 bases at J, with 20 bases between. CDR3: CASSQDRWVVSVDNEQFF. CDR3 DNA: TGTGCCAGCAGCCAAGATCGGTGGGTGGTTAGCGTCGACAATGAGCAGTTCTTC.

The CDR3 coding sequence is TGTGCCAGCGTTAGGGGAAAAGTGAGCTCCTACGAGCAGTACTTC. The encoded protein is CASVRGKVSSYEQYF. V gene TRBV21-1 combines with J gene TRBJ2-7; the table names TRBD1, a call not compared with the DNA. TRBV21-1 is described as a pseudogene. The CDR3 runs to 15 residues.

The rearrangement links TRBV7-8 to TRBJ1-3; 7 nucleotides agree with TRBD1. With V trimmed by 3 bases and J by 0 bases, 17 bases remained unmatched. CDR3 length: 20 residues. CDR1 is SGHVS and CDR2 is FQNEAQ in the germline V gene. This CDR3 reads CASSFLAVQTDRVSGNTIYF. In DNA, the CDR3 is TGTGCCAGCAGCTTCCTCGCCGTGCAGACAGACAGGGTCTCTGGAAACACCATATATTTT.

This chain links TRBV6-1 with TRBJ2-2; D is unclear. Germline loops: CDR1 MNHNS, CDR2 SASEGT. The V gene lost 2 bases and the J gene lost 4 bases, with 5 bases spanning the gap. The CDR3 totals 13 residues. CDR3 bases: TGTGCCAGCAGTGAATCGGGCACCGGGGAGCTGTTTTTT. Translation: CASSESGTGELFF.

The genes are TRBV7-6 and TRBJ1-1; a possible D gene is TRBD1 (5 bases). This CDR3 spans 15 amino acids. Deletions cut 5 bases from V and 0 bases from J, with 13 bases between. The V gene's germline CDR1 is SGHVS and CDR2 FNYEAQ. For the CDR3, the DNA is TGTGCCAGCAGCAGGGGAGGGATCTTGAACACTGAAGCTTTCTTT. Translated, it gives CASSRGGILNTEAFF.

The rearrangement joins TRBV18 to TRBJ1-2; D unresolved. Trimming stripped 1 base from V and 0 bases from J, with 15 bases between. In germline, CDR1 is KGHSH, CDR2 LQKENI. CDR3 length: 17 amino acids. For the CDR3, the DNA is TGTGCCAGCTCACCACAACACAAGAGGGCGGCTAACTATGGCTACACCTTC. This gives the protein CASSPQHKRAANYGYTF.

For this clone: Mismatch with germline at one junction end may stem from a read error. The DNA for the CDR3 is TGTGCCAGCAGTTTCTCACCGACTTTTCCTTCCGCTAAGGGGGATTTT. Protein: CASSFSPTFPSAKGDF. This chain connects TRBV7-9 to TRBJ2-2; possible D gene TRBD1, 6 bases. This CDR3 is 16 amino acids long. Looked up from germline, CDR1 is SEHNR and CDR2 is FQNEAQ (reference sequence).

This CDR3 reads CASSIAAHSPIYGYTF. As DNA, the CDR3 is TGTGCCAGTAGTATCGCCGCGCACTCCCCAATCTATGGCTACACCTTC. The chain carries TRBV19 and TRBJ1-2, with no clear D. This CDR3 contains 16 residues. Germline values: CDR1 LNHDA, CDR2 SQIVND (reference sequence). Trimming took 3 bases from V and 4 from J, leaving 18 bases between them.

This clone came up once. The J gene is TRBJ2-4, the V gene TRBV7-5; the tabulated D call, TRBD1, remains unverified against the DNA. TRBV7-5 is a known pseudogene. The CDR3 is made up of 16 amino acids. CDR3 DNA: TGTGCCAGAAGCTGGGGCCATATAGTAGCCAAAAACATTCAGTACTTC. It codes for CARSWGHIVAKNIQYF.

V is TRBV5-1 and J is TRBJ1-2; 7 positions match TRBD1. V dropped 3 bases and J dropped 3; count of bases not matched to a gene: 2. The germline gives CDR1 SGHRS, CDR2 YFSETQ. The CDR3 totals 13 residues. CDR3 sequence reads: CASSSGQDYGYTF. CDR3 nucleotide sequence: TGCGCCAGCAGCTCCGGACAGGACTATGGCTACACCTTC.

V gene TRBV5-6 combines with J gene TRBJ1-2, with D uncertain. The V and J ends lost 2 bases and 11 bases respectively, with 16 bases between them. Germline V gives CDR1 SGHDT, CDR2 YYEEEE. The length of the CDR3 is 13 residues. Here the CDR3 reads CASSLVIARGYTF. The CDR3, as DNA: TGTGCCAGCAGCTTAGTAATAGCCCGAGGGTACACCTTC.

V is TRBV7-2 and J is TRBJ1-5, with TRBD1 matching 9 bases. CDR3 length equals 15 residues. Looked up from germline, CDR1 is SGHTA and CDR2 is FQGNSA. V dropped 2 bases and J dropped 6; count of bases not matched to a gene: 5. The DNA of the CDR3 is TGTGCCAGCAGCTTAAGACAGGGGGGAGGTCAGCCCCAGCATTTT. Its protein product is CASSLRQGGGQPQHF.

This clone showed up just a few times. The CDR3 is CASSPGTGEVGEQYF. As DNA, the CDR3 is TGTGCCAGCAGCCCCGGGACAGGGGAAGTGGGCGAGCAGTACTTC. The rearrangement joins TRBV6-2 or TRBV6-3 to TRBJ2-7, with TRBD1 matching over 10 bases. The CDR3 extends over 15 amino acids. CDR1 MNHEY and CDR2 SVGEGT come from the germline V gene. After removal of 6 bases from V and 6 bases from J, the junction contained 11 bases not matched to a gene.

The J gene is TRBJ1-5, the V gene TRBV9; D perhaps matches TRBD1 (6 bases). V lost 4 bases to trimming and J lost 4 bases, with 15 bases between them. Germline CDR1 and CDR2: SGDLS and YYNGEE. The CDR3 consists of 15 residues. Here the CDR3 DNA reads TGTGCCAGCAGCTTAGGGCCAAGGGGGAATCAGCCCCAGCATTTT. Translated, it gives CASSLGPRGNQPQHF.